This TCR beta chain derives from a study of cytomegalovirus exposure and HLA in healthy donors. The CDR3 has 14 residues. Germline V lookup: CDR1 SGHAT, CDR2 FQNNGV. Trimming pared 3 bases from V and 7 bases from J, leaving 15 bases between. The PCR was carried out with 60 Vbeta primers and 13 Jbeta primers. Profiled with immunoSEQ multiplex PCR; TCRdb holds only in-frame clones, not every one. This sample carries 130,000 to 150,000 clones, roughly 80% of them seen once, and the ten largest clones take almost 7%. A note on this clone: What it binds is not known.

Study findings and constraints: Indistinguishable V segments, including TRBV6-2 and TRBV6-3, were excluded. When analyzed later, the rates of TCR association showed variation by HLA locus, with DRB1 the most and HLA-C the fewest. Most CMV-associated TCR beta chains appeared HLA-restricted in a later analysis.

What was sequenced was PBMCs. This TCR was recovered from a man aged 40-49 years in good health and CMV-seropositive. The chain joins TRBV11-2 to TRBJ2-5, with D possibly TRBD2 on 5 matching bases. The CDR3 DNA sequence: TGTGCCAGCAGCTTTTCGGACTCCCTAAGGACCCAGTACTTC. Its translation is CASSFSDSLRTQYF. Based on the CDR3 plus reference TRBV11-2 and TRBJ2-5, the full variable domain is EAGVAQSPRYKIIEKRQSVAFWCNPISGHATLYWYQQILGQGPKLLIQFQNNGVVDDSQLPKDRFSAERLKGVDSTLKIQPAKLEDSAVYLCASSFSDSLRTQYFGPGTRLLVL.